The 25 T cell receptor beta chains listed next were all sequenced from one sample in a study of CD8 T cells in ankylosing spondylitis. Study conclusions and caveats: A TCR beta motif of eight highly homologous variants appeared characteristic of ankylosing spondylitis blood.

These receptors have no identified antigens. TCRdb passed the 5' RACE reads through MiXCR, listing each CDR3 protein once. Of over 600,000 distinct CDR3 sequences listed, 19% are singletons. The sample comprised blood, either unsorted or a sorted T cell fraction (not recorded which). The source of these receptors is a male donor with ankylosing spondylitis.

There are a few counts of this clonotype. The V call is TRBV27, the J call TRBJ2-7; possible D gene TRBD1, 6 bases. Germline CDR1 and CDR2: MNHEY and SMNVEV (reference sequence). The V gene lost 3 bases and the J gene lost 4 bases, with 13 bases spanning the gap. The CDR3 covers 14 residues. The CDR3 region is CASSFTRGSYEQYF. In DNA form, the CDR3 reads TGTGCCAGCAGTTTTACCAGGGGAAGTTACGAGCAGTACTTC.

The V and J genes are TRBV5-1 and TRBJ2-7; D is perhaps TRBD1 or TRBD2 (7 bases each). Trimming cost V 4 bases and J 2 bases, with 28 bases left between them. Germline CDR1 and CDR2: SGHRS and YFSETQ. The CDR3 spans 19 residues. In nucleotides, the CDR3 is TGCGCCAGCAGCCGGCCGAGGACAGGTATGAGCGGGGCGGCCTACGAGCAGTACTTC. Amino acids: CASSRPRTGMSGAAYEQYF.

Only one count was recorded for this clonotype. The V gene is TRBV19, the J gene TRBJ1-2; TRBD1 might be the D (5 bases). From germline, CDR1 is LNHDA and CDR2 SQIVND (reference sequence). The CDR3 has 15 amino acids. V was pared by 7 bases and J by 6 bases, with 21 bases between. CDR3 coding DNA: TGTGCCAGTACTCGCACGTGGTCAGGGAAGGATGGCTACACCTTC. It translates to CASTRTWSGKDGYTF.

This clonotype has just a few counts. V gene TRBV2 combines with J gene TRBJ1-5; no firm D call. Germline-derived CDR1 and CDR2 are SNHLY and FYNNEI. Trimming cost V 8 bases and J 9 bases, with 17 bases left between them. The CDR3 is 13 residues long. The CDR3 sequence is CASGGLAPRPQHF. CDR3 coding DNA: TGTGCCAGCGGCGGGTTGGCACCTAGGCCCCAGCATTTT.

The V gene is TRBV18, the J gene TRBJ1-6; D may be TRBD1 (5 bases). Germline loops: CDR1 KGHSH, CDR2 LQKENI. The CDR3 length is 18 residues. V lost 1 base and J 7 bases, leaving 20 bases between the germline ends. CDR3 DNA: TGTGCCAGCTCACCACGTACGCCTACAGGATCCAACAATTCACCCCTCCACTTT. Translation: CASSPRTPTGSNNSPLHF.

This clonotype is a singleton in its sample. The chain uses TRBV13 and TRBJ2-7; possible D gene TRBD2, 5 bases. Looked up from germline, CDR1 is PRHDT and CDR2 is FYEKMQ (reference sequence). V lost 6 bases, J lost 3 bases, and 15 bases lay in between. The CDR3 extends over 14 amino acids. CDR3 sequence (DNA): TGTGCCAGCAGACTAGAGGGATCCAACTACGAGCAGTACTTC. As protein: CASRLEGSNYEQYF.

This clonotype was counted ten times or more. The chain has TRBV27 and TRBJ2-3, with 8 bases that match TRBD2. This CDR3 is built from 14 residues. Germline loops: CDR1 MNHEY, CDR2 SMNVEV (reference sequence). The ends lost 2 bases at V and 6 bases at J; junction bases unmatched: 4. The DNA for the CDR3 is TGTGCCAGCAGTTTACGGGGGGGAGTGGATACGCAGTATTTT. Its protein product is CASSLRGGVDTQYF.

In DNA, the CDR3 is TGTGCCAGGGGGGGAGGGGACGGAGAGACCCAGTACTTC. Translation: CARGGGDGETQYF. The chain has TRBV2 and TRBJ2-5; 7 bases line up with TRBD2. V dropped 9 bases and J dropped 4; count of bases not matched to a gene: 8. Germline V gene sequence: CDR1 SNHLY, CDR2 FYNNEI. The CDR3 sequence is 13 residues long. The whole variable domain, filled in from reference TRBV2 and TRBJ2-5, reads EPEVTQTPSHQVTQMGQEVILRCVPISNHLYFYWYRQILGQKVEFLVSFYNNEISEKSEIFDDQFSVERPDGSNFTLKIRSTKLEDSAMYFCARGGGDGETQYFGPGTRLLVL.

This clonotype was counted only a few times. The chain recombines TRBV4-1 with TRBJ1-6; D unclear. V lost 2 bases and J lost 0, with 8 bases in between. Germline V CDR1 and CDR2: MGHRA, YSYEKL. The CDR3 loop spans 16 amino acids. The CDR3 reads CASSQTESSYNSPLHF. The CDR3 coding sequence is TGCGCCAGCAGCCAAACAGAAAGCTCCTATAATTCACCCCTCCACTTT.

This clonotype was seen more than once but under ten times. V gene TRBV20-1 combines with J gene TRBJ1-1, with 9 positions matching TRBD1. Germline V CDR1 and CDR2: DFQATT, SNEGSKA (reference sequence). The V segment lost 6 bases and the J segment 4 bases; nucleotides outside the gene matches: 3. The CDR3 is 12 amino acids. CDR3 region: CSAGQGITEAFF. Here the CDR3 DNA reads TGCAGTGCAGGACAGGGGATCACTGAAGCTTTCTTT.

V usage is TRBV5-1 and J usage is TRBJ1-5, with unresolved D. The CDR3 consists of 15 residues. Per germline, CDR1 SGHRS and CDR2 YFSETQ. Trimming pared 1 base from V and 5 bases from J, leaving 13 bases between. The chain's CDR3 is CASSLFPVGDQPQHF. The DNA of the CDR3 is TGCGCCAGCAGCTTGTTCCCGGTCGGGGATCAGCCCCAGCATTTT.

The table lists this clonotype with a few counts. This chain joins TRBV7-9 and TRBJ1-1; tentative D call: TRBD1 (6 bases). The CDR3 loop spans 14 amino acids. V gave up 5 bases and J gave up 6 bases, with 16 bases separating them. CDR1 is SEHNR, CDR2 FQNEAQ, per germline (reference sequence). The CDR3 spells CASSLQGGGAEAFF. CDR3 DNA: TGTGCCAGCAGCCTACAGGGAGGTGGGGCTGAAGCTTTCTTT.

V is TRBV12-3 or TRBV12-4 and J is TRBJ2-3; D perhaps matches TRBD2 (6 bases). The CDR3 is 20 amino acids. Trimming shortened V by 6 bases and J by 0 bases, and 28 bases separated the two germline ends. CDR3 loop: CASSYPGVAETATSTDTQYF. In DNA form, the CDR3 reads TGTGCCAGCAGCTACCCTGGGGTAGCGGAGACGGCTACTAGCACAGATACGCAGTATTTT.

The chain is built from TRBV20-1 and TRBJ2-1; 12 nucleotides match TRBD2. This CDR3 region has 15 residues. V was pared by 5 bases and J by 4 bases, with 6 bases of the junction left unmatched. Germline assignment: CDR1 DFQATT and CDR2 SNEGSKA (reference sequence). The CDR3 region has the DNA TGCAGTGCTTCCCGGACTAGCGGGGTATACAATGAGCAGTTCTTC. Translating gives CSASRTSGVYNEQFF.

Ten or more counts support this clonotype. The CDR3 nucleotides read TGCAGCGTTCGAGGAGGGGGAGAATTCGGCACAGATACGCAGTATTTT. This encodes CSVRGGGEFGTDTQYF. This chain connects TRBV29-1 to TRBJ2-3; either TRBD1 or TRBD2 may supply D (6 bases each). The germline V gene encodes CDR1 SQVTM and CDR2 ANQGSEA. The CDR3 contains 16 residues. V gave up 5 bases and J gave up 1 base, with 19 bases separating them.

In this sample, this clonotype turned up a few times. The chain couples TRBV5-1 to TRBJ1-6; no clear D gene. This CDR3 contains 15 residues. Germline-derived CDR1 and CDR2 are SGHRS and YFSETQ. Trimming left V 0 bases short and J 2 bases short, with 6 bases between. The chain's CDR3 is CASSLDWAYNSPLHF. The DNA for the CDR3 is TGCGCCAGCAGCTTGGACTGGGCCTATAATTCACCCCTCCACTTT. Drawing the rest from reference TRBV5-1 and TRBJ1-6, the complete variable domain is KAGVTQTPRYLIKTRGQQVTLSCSPISGHRSVSWYQQTPGQGLQFLFEYFSETQRNKGNFPGRFSGRQFSNSRSEMNVSTLELGDSALYLCASSLDWAYNSPLHFGNGTRLTVT.

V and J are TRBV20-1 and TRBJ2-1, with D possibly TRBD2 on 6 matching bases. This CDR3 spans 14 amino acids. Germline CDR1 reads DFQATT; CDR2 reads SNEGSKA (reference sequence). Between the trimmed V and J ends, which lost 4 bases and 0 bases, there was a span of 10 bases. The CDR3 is CSATGVSSYNEQFF. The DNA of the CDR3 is TGCAGTGCTACGGGGGTTAGCTCCTACAATGAGCAGTTCTTC.

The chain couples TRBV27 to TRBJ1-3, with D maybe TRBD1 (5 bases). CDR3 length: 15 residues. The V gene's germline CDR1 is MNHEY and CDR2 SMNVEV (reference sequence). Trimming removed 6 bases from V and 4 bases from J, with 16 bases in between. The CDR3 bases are TGTGCCAGCAGCCCCCGGGCAGGGACCGGAAACACCATATATTTT. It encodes CASSPRAGTGNTIYF.

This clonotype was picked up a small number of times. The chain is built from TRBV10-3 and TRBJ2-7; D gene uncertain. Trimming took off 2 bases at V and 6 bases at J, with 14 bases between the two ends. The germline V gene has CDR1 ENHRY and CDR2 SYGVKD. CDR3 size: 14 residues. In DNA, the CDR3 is TGTGCCATCAGTGAGAGGCAGGCAATCGGCGAGCAGTACTTC. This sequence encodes CAISERQAIGEQYF.

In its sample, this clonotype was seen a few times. The CDR3 coding sequence is TGCAGTGCTAGAGATTTGTTAGGAGCCCCGAACACCGGGGAGCTGTTTTTT. Translating gives CSARDLLGAPNTGELFF. J is TRBJ2-2 and V is TRBV20-1; no firm D call. V lost 0 bases, J lost 0 bases, and 14 bases lay in between. This CDR3 spans 17 amino acids. Looked up from germline, CDR1 is DFQATT and CDR2 is SNEGSKA (reference sequence).

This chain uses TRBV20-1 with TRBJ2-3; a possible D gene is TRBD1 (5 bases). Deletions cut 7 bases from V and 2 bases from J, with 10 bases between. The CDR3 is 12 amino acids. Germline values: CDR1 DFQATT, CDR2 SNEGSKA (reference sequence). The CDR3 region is CSGVGPTDTQYF. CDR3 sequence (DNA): TGCAGTGGTGTGGGGCCCACAGATACGCAGTATTTT.

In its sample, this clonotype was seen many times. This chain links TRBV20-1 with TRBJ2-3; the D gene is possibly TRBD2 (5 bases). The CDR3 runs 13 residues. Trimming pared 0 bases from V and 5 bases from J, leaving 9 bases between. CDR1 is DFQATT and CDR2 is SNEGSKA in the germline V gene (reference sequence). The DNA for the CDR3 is TGCAGTGCTAGAGATGACACTAGAGATACGCAGTATTTT. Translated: CSARDDTRDTQYF.

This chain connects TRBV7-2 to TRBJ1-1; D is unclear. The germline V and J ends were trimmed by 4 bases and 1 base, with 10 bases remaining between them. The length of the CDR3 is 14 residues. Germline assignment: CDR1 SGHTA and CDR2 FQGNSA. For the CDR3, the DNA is TGTGCCAGCAGCTCCCTCAGTGGGAACACTGAAGCTTTCTTT. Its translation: CASSSLSGNTEAFF. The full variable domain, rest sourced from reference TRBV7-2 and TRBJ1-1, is GAGVSQSPSNKVTEKGKDVELRCDPISGHTALYWYRQSLGQGLEFLIYFQGNSAPDKSGLPSDRFSAERTGGSVSTLTIQRTQQEDSAVYLCASSSLSGNTEAFFGQGTRLTVV.

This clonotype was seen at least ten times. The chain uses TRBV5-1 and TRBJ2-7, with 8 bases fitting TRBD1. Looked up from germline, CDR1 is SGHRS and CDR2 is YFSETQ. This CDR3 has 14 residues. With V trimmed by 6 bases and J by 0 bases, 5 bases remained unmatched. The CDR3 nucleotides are TGCGCCAGCACCCGGACAGGGAGCTCCTACGAGCAGTACTTC. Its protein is CASTRTGSSYEQYF.

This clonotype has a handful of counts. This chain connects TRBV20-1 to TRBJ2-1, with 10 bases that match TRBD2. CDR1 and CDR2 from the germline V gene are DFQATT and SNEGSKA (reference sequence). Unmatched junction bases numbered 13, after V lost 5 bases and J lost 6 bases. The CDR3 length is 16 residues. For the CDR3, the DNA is TGCAGTGCTTCTAAACCCCTAGCGGGAGTGGGCAATGAGCAGTTCTTC. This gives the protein CSASKPLAGVGNEQFF.